This T cell receptor beta chain was profiled in a study of cytomegalovirus exposure and HLA in healthy donors. Overall study findings and caveats: Beyond CMV serostatus, there was no information to go on about immune exposure. Despite most TCR sequences being rare, some public TCRs occurred in many donors. It has been reported that TCR beta sequences accurately predicted the HLA-A and HLA-B alleles of most subjects.

The PCR contained 60 Vbeta and 13 Jbeta primers. Generated by immunoSEQ multiplex PCR, the TCRdb table keeps only in-frame clones and is missing some. The table lists about 48,000 clones. The germline CDR1 and CDR2 sequences are SGDLS and YYNGEE. This CDR3 spans 15 amino acids. V lost 4 bases to trimming and J lost 0 bases; unmatched junction nucleotides: 3. In the case of this clone: Its antigen is currently unknown.

The receptor comes from a woman in her forties in good health and CMV-seronegative. V and J are TRBV9 and TRBJ2-2; 7 bases line up with TRBD2. Sequences were obtained from PBMCs. CDR3 sequence (DNA): TGTGCCAGCAGCCGACTAGCCGCGAACACCGGGGAGCTGTTTTTT. Translating it yields CASSRLAANTGELFF.